A single sample is the source of the 10 T cell receptor beta chains below, sequenced in a study of spatial heterogeneity in lung cancer. General observations from the study: Counts of expanded alpha and beta TCRs within tumors tracked the tumor nonsynonymous mutation count.

TCRdb reanalysed the 5' RACE reads using MiXCR and keeps one entry per CDR3 protein. The table includes 8,000 to 9,500 distinct CDR3 sequences, roughly 6.4% detected once. Antigen specificity for these receptors is unknown. Time point indicated: sample taken at primary tumor resection. Material: lung tumor tissue, obtained at surgery. These TCRs come from a male donor with early-stage non-small cell lung cancer.

At least ten counts were recorded for this clonotype. The chain uses TRBV7-9 and TRBJ2-1, with 12 bases fitting TRBD2. From germline, CDR1 is SEHNR and CDR2 FQNEAQ (reference sequence). V was pared by 2 bases and J by 15 bases, with 8 bases of the junction left unmatched. The CDR3 loop spans 14 amino acids. In DNA form, the CDR3 reads TGTGCCAGCAGCTTATACCTAGCGGGGGGGCCGGTGTTCTTC. Its protein is CASSLYLAGGPVFF.

This clonotype is medium-sized by share. The CDR3: CASSLTPGLFKTQYF. In DNA, the CDR3 is TGTGCCAGCAGTTTAACCCCCGGGTTGTTTAAGACCCAGTACTTC. The chain has TRBV27 and TRBJ2-5, with D uncertain. CDR3 size: 15 residues. Germline values: CDR1 MNHEY, CDR2 SMNVEV (reference sequence). The V gene lost 2 bases and the J gene lost 6 bases, with 16 bases spanning the gap.

V is TRBV10-3 and J is TRBJ2-5; 7 bases are shared with TRBD1. The V segment lost 4 bases and the J segment 4 bases; nucleotides outside the gene matches: 0. Germline values: CDR1 ENHRY, CDR2 SYGVKD. CDR3 length equals 12 residues. The CDR3 region is CAISAGGETQYF. In DNA form, the CDR3 reads TGTGCCATCAGTGCAGGGGGAGAGACCCAGTACTTC.

This clonotype was detected a few times. This chain connects TRBV5-1 to TRBJ1-4; no reliable D call. V lost 0 bases, J lost 7 bases, and 13 bases lay in between. The CDR3 contains 15 residues. Germline V gene data show CDR1 as SGHRS and CDR2 as YFSETQ. CDR3 region: CASSLDGKYGEKLFF. DNA for the CDR3: TGCGCCAGCAGCTTGGATGGGAAGTATGGTGAAAAACTGTTTTTT.

This clonotype has ten or more counts. This sequence joins TRBV18 and TRBJ1-2, with a tentative D call TRBD1 (5 bases). From germline, CDR1 is KGHSH and CDR2 LQKENI. The CDR3 sequence is 11 residues long. Trimming shortened V by 6 bases and J by 13 bases, and 15 bases separated the two germline ends. CDR3 sequence reads: CASSRDDRFTF. The CDR3 region has the DNA TGTGCCAGCTCCCGGGACGACCGGTTCACCTTC.

This clonotype rates as medium-sized. The V call is TRBV18, the J call TRBJ2-6, with D possibly TRBD1 on 6 matching bases. CDR3 size: 16 residues. Germline V gene lookup returns CDR1 KGHSH and CDR2 LQKENI. Trimming took 3 bases from V and 0 from J, leaving 9 bases between them. The CDR3 bases are TGTGCCAGCTCACCCAGGACAGACTCTGGGGCCAACGTCCTGACTTTC. It is translated as CASSPRTDSGANVLTF.

By share, this clonotype counts as medium-sized. The CDR3 region is CASSAGGDDETYEQYF. The CDR3 coding sequence is TGTGCCAGCAGCGCGGGGGGGGATGATGAGACCTACGAGCAGTACTTC. The chain couples TRBV9 to TRBJ2-7; 8 positions agree with TRBD2. CDR1 is SGDLS and CDR2 is YYNGEE in the germline V gene. CDR3 length: 16 residues. V lost 3 bases, J lost 2 bases, and 10 bases stayed unmatched. Complete variable domain (other parts from reference TRBV9 and TRBJ2-7): DSGVTQTPKHLITATGQRVTLRCSPRSGDLSVYWYQQSLDQGLQFLIQYYNGEERAKGNILERFSAQQFPDLHSELNLSSLELGDSALYFCASSAGGDDETYEQYFGPGTRLTVT.

The table lists this clonotype with many counts. This chain links TRBV7-9 with TRBJ2-3; D unresolved. Per germline, CDR1 SEHNR and CDR2 FQNEAQ (reference sequence). Trimming removed 2 bases from V and 0 bases from J, with 15 bases in between. The CDR3 has 17 amino acids. The CDR3 DNA is TGTGCCAGCAGCTTAAACTACGCCCCACCGAGCACAGATACGCAGTATTTT. Translated, it gives CASSLNYAPPSTDTQYF.

This clonotype was seen repeatedly, ten times or more. The chain combines TRBV7-2 with TRBJ2-7, with 10 bases that match TRBD1. Per germline, CDR1 SGHTA and CDR2 FQGNSA. J gave up 7 bases and V 4 bases, and 7 bases lay outside the gene matches. The CDR3 extends over 14 amino acids. The CDR3 here is CASSYDRGPREQYF. CDR3 DNA sequence: TGTGCCAGCAGCTACGACAGGGGGCCGAGGGAGCAGTACTTC.

This clonotype has a count of ten or more. This chain connects TRBV12-3 or TRBV12-4 to TRBJ2-2, with 7 bases that match TRBD2. The V segment lost 7 bases and the J segment 7 bases; nucleotides outside the gene matches: 6. There are 13 residues in the CDR3. CDR3 nucleotide sequence: TGTGCCAGCAACTCGGGGGGTAGCGGGGAGCTGTTTTTT. This encodes CASNSGGSGELFF.